Below are 26 T cell receptor beta chains sequenced from a single sample in a study of cytomegalovirus exposure and HLA in healthy donors. Primers for the PCR totalled 60 Vbeta and 13 Jbeta. Sequencing used immunoSEQ multiplex PCR; TCRdb keeps in-frame clones, though not all of them. The repertoire consists of about 210,000 clones, with about 80% occurring once and the leading ten covering roughly 10%. The sample consisted of PBMCs. These receptors were taken from a woman aged 50 to 60 in good health and CMV-seropositive.

The rearrangement links TRBV19 to TRBJ1-1, with TRBD1 identical over 9 bases. This CDR3 region has 17 residues. Germline lookup yields CDR1 LNHDA and CDR2 SQIVND (reference sequence). J gave up 5 bases and V 5 bases, and 15 bases lay outside the gene matches. The CDR3 coding sequence is TGTGCCAGTAGTCCAACCGTCGGACAGGGGAAGCGAACTGAAGCTTTCTTT. Translation: CASSPTVGQGKRTEAFF.

The chain carries TRBV11-3 and TRBJ2-5; the D is unclear. V was shortened by 2 bases and J by 4 bases, with 5 bases between the two germline ends. The V gene's germline CDR1 is SGHNT and CDR2 YENEEA. CDR3 size: 12 residues. CDR3 in amino acids: CASSLRSETQYF. The CDR3, as DNA: TGTGCCAGCAGCTTACGGTCAGAGACCCAGTACTTC.

The chain is built from TRBV9 and TRBJ1-3, with 8 bases that match TRBD1. The CDR3 runs to 15 residues. V gave up 3 bases and J gave up 4 bases; unmatched junction bases: 6. Per the germline V gene, CDR1 is SGDLS and CDR2 is YYNGEE. The CDR3 is CASSAQGARGNTIYF. CDR3 in DNA: TGTGCCAGCAGCGCCCAGGGGGCTAGAGGAAACACCATATATTTT.

The rearrangement joins TRBV28 to TRBJ2-7; 8 bases are a match to TRBD1. V lost 4 bases to trimming and J lost 3 bases; unmatched junction nucleotides: 5. The germline V gene encodes CDR1 MDHEN and CDR2 SYDVKM. The CDR3 is 14 residues long. This CDR3 reads CASSSRQGRYEQYF. In DNA, the CDR3 is TGTGCCAGCAGTTCCAGACAGGGGCGCTACGAGCAGTACTTC.

V usage is TRBV7-9 and J usage is TRBJ2-2; D not resolved. Germline assignment: CDR1 SEHNR and CDR2 FQNEAQ (reference sequence). V was clipped by 5 bases and J by 2 bases, with 3 bases between them. The CDR3 runs 12 residues. The CDR3 region has the DNA TGTGCCAGCAGCCTTAACACCGGGGAGCTGTTTTTT. Its translation: CASSLNTGELFF.

V and J are TRBV7-9 and TRBJ2-7; TRBD2 agrees at 7 bases. V lost 4 bases, J lost 0 bases, and 6 bases stayed unmatched. This CDR3 has 15 residues. CDR1 is SEHNR and CDR2 is FQNEAQ in the germline V gene (reference sequence). CDR3 residues: CASSSLSGVSYEQYF. In DNA, the CDR3 is TGTGCCAGCAGCTCCCTCAGCGGGGTCTCCTACGAGCAGTACTTC.

This chain uses TRBV5-1 with TRBJ1-2; tentatively, D is TRBD1 (5 bases). Germline CDR1 and CDR2: SGHRS and YFSETQ. The ends were cut back, 0 bases at V and 2 bases at J, with 11 bases in the middle. The CDR3 totals 15 residues. This CDR3 is CASSLASGINYGYTF. As DNA, the CDR3 is TGCGCCAGCAGCTTGGCGTCAGGGATAAACTATGGCTACACCTTC.

The chain employs TRBV5-3 and TRBJ1-3, with 8 positions matching TRBD1. TRBV5-3 is annotated as an ORF whose role is uncertain. V shed 4 bases and J 7 bases; nucleotides not matched to a gene: 4. CDR3 length: 13 amino acids. CDR3 nucleotide sequence: TGTGCCAGAAGCCCGGACAGGGCGAACACCATATATTTT. The encoded protein is CARSPDRANTIYF.

The J gene is TRBJ2-7, the V gene TRBV5-1; TRBD1 matches 8 bases. Unmatched junction bases numbered 7, after V lost 5 bases and J lost 6 bases. CDR3 length: 13 residues. Per germline, CDR1 SGHRS and CDR2 YFSETQ. In DNA, the CDR3 is TGCGCCAGCAGTTACCTCGACAGGGGCGAGCAGTACTTC. It specifies CASSYLDRGEQYF.

This clone has a single count. The rearrangement joins TRBV19 to TRBJ1-2; 7 bases line up with TRBD1. Germline loops: CDR1 LNHDA, CDR2 SQIVND (reference sequence). This CDR3 is built from 15 residues. The V and J ends lost 6 bases and 7 bases, in that order; junction bases with no gene match: 14. The CDR3 loop is CASSTQTGYRGGYTF. In DNA form, the CDR3 reads TGTGCCAGTAGCACTCAGACAGGGTACAGAGGTGGCTACACCTTC.

The J gene is TRBJ1-1, the V gene TRBV6-1; D is perhaps TRBD1 (5 bases). Trimming left V 2 bases short and J 4 bases short, with 17 bases between. This CDR3 comprises 16 residues. Germline V CDR1 and CDR2: MNHNS, SASEGT. CDR3 residues: CASSELAGPYGTEAFF. The CDR3, as DNA: TGTGCCAGCAGTGAATTGGCGGGGCCATATGGCACTGAAGCTTTCTTT.

The rearrangement joins TRBV13 to TRBJ1-1, with D maybe TRBD1 (6 bases). Germline assignment: CDR1 PRHDT and CDR2 FYEKMQ (reference sequence). Trimming left V 5 bases short and J 11 bases short, with 18 bases between. The CDR3 sequence is 13 residues long. The CDR3: CASSRRGGEWAFF. Written as DNA, the CDR3 is TGTGCCAGCAGCCGACGAGGGGGGGAGTGGGCTTTCTTT.

The genes are TRBV5-1 and TRBJ1-1; D uncertain. CDR1 and CDR2 from the germline V gene are SGHRS and YFSETQ. Trimming stripped 0 bases from V and 4 bases from J, with 10 bases between. The CDR3 contains 14 residues. CDR3: CASSLVEGGTEAFF. CDR3 DNA: TGCGCCAGCAGCTTGGTCGAGGGAGGCACTGAAGCTTTCTTT.

The chain uses TRBV6-1 and TRBJ1-5, with D hard to call. Deletions cut 6 bases from V and 0 bases from J, with 9 bases between. Germline-derived CDR1 and CDR2 are MNHNS and SASEGT. The CDR3 contains 14 residues. The CDR3, as DNA: TGTGCCAGCAGATCACAGAATAGCAATCAGCCCCAGCATTTT. It is translated as CASRSQNSNQPQHF.

V usage is TRBV11-1 and J usage is TRBJ1-6; 8 bases align to TRBD1. CDR1 is SGHAT and CDR2 is FQDESV in the germline V gene (reference sequence). CDR3 length equals 13 residues. V lost 4 bases to trimming and J lost 10 bases; unmatched junction nucleotides: 3. The CDR3 region is CASSWTGSSPLHF. The CDR3 nucleotides read TGTGCCAGCAGCTGGACAGGGTCGTCACCCCTCCACTTT.

Here the CDR3 DNA reads TGTGCCAGCAGTTTCGCCATACAGGGAGTTACCTACGAGCAGTACTTC. Translating it yields CASSFAIQGVTYEQYF. The rearrangement links TRBV27 to TRBJ2-7, with a tentative D call TRBD1 (6 bases). Germline V lookup: CDR1 MNHEY, CDR2 SMNVEV (reference sequence). Between the trimmed V and J ends, which lost 3 bases and 2 bases, there was a span of 17 bases. The CDR3 is made up of 16 amino acids.

The gene calls are TRBV5-1 and TRBJ1-2, with 7 bases that match TRBD1. The ends lost 5 bases at V and 8 bases at J; junction bases unmatched: 6. The CDR3 has 12 residues. Germline-derived CDR1 and CDR2 are SGHRS and YFSETQ. This CDR3 reads CASRRQGGGYTF. CDR3 nucleotides: TGCGCCAGCAGGAGACAGGGTGGGGGCTACACCTTC. The whole variable domain, filled in from reference TRBV5-1 and TRBJ1-2, reads KAGVTQTPRYLIKTRGQQVTLSCSPISGHRSVSWYQQTPGQGLQFLFEYFSETQRNKGNFPGRFSGRQFSNSRSEMNVSTLELGDSALYLCASRRQGGGYTFGSGTRLTVV.

J is TRBJ2-7 and V is TRBV11-1, with D possibly TRBD2 on 6 matching bases. Germline CDR1 is SGHAT and CDR2 is FQDESV (reference sequence). Trimming took off 2 bases at V and 0 bases at J, with 14 bases between the two ends. The CDR3 is 16 residues long. CDR3 region: CASSLLRGSSSYEQYF. The CDR3 region has the DNA TGTGCCAGCAGCTTACTCCGGGGGAGTAGCTCCTACGAGCAGTACTTC.

The chain couples TRBV12-5 to TRBJ2-7, with 7 bases that match TRBD1. The CDR3 totals 14 residues. CDR1 and CDR2 from the germline V gene are LGHNT and FRNRAP. J was trimmed by 0 bases and V by 6 bases; bases with no gene match: 5. CDR3 protein: CASGRDSASYEQYF. CDR3 nucleotide sequence: TGTGCTAGTGGCCGGGACAGTGCCTCCTACGAGCAGTACTTC.

The chain is built from TRBV7-3 and TRBJ2-3; TRBD2 matches 14 bases. J gave up 2 bases and V 5 bases, and 3 bases lay outside the gene matches. The length of the CDR3 is 16 residues. Germline lookup yields CDR1 SGHTA and CDR2 FQGTGA. Here the CDR3 DNA reads TGTGCCAGCAGCCGGACTAGCGGGGGGTACACAGATACGCAGTATTTT. Protein product: CASSRTSGGYTDTQYF.

The V gene is TRBV10-3, the J gene TRBJ1-1; 7 bases are shared with TRBD1. The CDR3 spans 16 residues. CDR1 and CDR2 from the germline V gene are ENHRY and SYGVKD. V gave up 0 bases and J gave up 4 bases; unmatched junction bases: 8. The CDR3: CAISESKGAGGTEAFF. The CDR3 bases are TGTGCCATCAGTGAGTCGAAGGGGGCAGGGGGCACTGAAGCTTTCTTT.

The chain couples TRBV5-6 to TRBJ2-3, with TRBD2 identical over 10 bases. Per the germline V gene, CDR1 is SGHDT and CDR2 is YYEEEE. J was trimmed by 12 bases and V by 0 bases; bases with no gene match: 1. This CDR3 has 12 amino acids. The CDR3 DNA reads TGTGCCAGCAGCTTGGTAGCGGGGGGACAGTATTTT. It codes for CASSLVAGGQYF. Full variable domain (missing parts from reference TRBV5-6 and TRBJ2-3): DAGVTQSPTHLIKTRGQQVTLRCSPKSGHDTVSWYQQALGQGPQFIFQYYEEEERQRGNFPDRFSGHQFPNYSSELNVNALLLGDSALYLCASSLVAGGQYFGPGTRLTVL.

V gene TRBV9 combines with J gene TRBJ2-3; TRBD2 might be the D (6 bases). This CDR3 has 13 amino acids. Germline V lookup: CDR1 SGDLS, CDR2 YYNGEE. The germline V and J ends were trimmed by 3 bases and 2 bases, with 7 bases remaining between them. This CDR3 reads CASSGTTTDTQYF. The CDR3 DNA is TGTGCCAGCAGCGGGACTACCACAGATACGCAGTATTTT.

The chain has TRBV27 and TRBJ1-6; TRBD1 aligns across 7 bases. The CDR3 covers 15 residues. V lost 6 bases and J lost 8; bases outside the gene matches: 10. Germline V gene data show CDR1 as MNHEY and CDR2 as SMNVEV (reference sequence). The CDR3, as DNA: TGTGCCAGCAGGATACAGGGGATTCCCTATTCACCCCTCCACTTT. Translated, it gives CASRIQGIPYSPLHF.

The rearrangement joins TRBV6-1 to TRBJ1-2, with D maybe TRBD1 (6 bases). With 5 bases removed from V and 2 bases from J, the gap between germline ends came to 12 bases. The germline V gene encodes CDR1 MNHNS and CDR2 SASEGT. This CDR3 is built from 14 residues. The CDR3 bases are TGTGCCAGCAGTTGGGGGCAAGGGAACTATGGCTACACCTTC. Its translation: CASSWGQGNYGYTF.

The chain employs TRBV7-9 and TRBJ2-5; the D gene is possibly TRBD1 (5 bases). V was clipped by 10 bases and J by 5 bases, with 23 bases between them. Germline V gene sequence: CDR1 SEHNR, CDR2 FQNEAQ (reference sequence). This CDR3 comprises 15 residues. The CDR3 region is CATDLDQGEEETQYF. CDR3 in DNA: TGTGCCACCGACCTTGACCAAGGGGAAGAGGAGACCCAGTACTTC.